The 11 T cell receptor beta chains below all came from one sample that was sequenced in a study of CD8 T cells in ankylosing spondylitis (dated by TCRdb to between 2016 and 2019). Receptors were amplified or captured by 5' RACE. This sample was sequenced with an Illumina HiSeq 2500. TCRdb itself trimmed the public reads at Q25 with fastp, ran MiXCR and retained productive beta chains. Every entry covers one CDR3 protein and lists the most common genes and DNA from its rows. The sample table holds 200,000 or so distinct CDR3 sequences, of which 20% to 30% were seen once. 6.6% of the sample belongs to the ten largest clones. The sequenced material came from blood, either unsorted or a sorted T cell fraction (not recorded which). Receptors originate from a male donor with ankylosing spondylitis or in good health (not recorded which).

The V gene is TRBV5-1, the J gene TRBJ1-1; D is unresolved. Trimming left V 2 bases short and J 5 bases short, with 7 bases between. CDR1 is SGHRS and CDR2 is YFSETQ in the germline V gene. This CDR3 is built from 12 residues. The CDR3 region has the DNA TGCGCCAGCAGCTTAGAGGGAACTGAAGCTTTCTTT. It translates to CASSLEGTEAFF.

This clonotype was counted only a few times. The J gene is TRBJ1-1, the V gene TRBV28; D uncertain. Germline V gives CDR1 MDHEN, CDR2 SYDVKM. Trimming shortened V by 4 bases and J by 4 bases, and 13 bases separated the two germline ends. This CDR3 is 14 amino acids long. This CDR3 is CASSSSLKGTEAFF. CDR3 DNA sequence: TGTGCCAGCAGTTCTTCACTGAAGGGCACTGAAGCTTTCTTT. The variable domain in full, with the rest retrieved from reference TRBV28 and TRBJ1-1, is DVKVTQSSRYLVKRTGEKVFLECVQDMDHENMFWYRQDPGLGLRLIYFSYDVKMKEKGDIPEGYSVSREKKERFSLILESASTNQTSMYLCASSSSLKGTEAFFGQGTRLTVV.

This clonotype has ten or more counts. One end of the junction varies from germline; a read error may be responsible. The chain recombines TRBV28 with TRBJ1-2; D not certain. Germline CDR1 reads MDHEN; CDR2 reads SYDVKM. The CDR3 runs to 14 residues. CDR3 nucleotides: TGCGCCAGCAGTCCCGGGTCTTCTAACTATGGCTACACCTTC. Its translation is CASSPGSSNYGYTF.

The chain employs TRBV20-1 and TRBJ2-3; D gene uncertain. Per the germline V gene, CDR1 is DFQATT and CDR2 is SNEGSKA (reference sequence). The CDR3 has 16 amino acids. Trimming removed 1 base from V and 2 bases from J, with 16 bases in between. The CDR3 sequence: CSARAKERLFTDTQYF. CDR3 coding DNA: TGCAGTGCTAGAGCGAAGGAGAGGCTCTTCACAGATACGCAGTATTTT.

This chain connects TRBV12-3 or TRBV12-4 to TRBJ1-5, with TRBD1 identical over 7 bases. The CDR3 extends over 12 amino acids. The J segment lost 5 bases and the V segment lost 6 bases, leaving 1 base of the junction unmatched. This chain's CDR3 is CASRTGYQPQHF. The CDR3 DNA is TGTGCCAGCAGGACAGGGTATCAGCCCCAGCATTTT.

This clonotype was found many times. V is TRBV29-1 and J is TRBJ2-1; D is uncertain. The germline V gene encodes CDR1 SQVTM and CDR2 ANQGSEA. Trimming cost V 3 bases and J 0 bases, with 9 bases left between them. This CDR3 has 14 amino acids. CDR3 sequence: CSVELSHSYNEQFF. The CDR3 DNA follows: TGCAGCGTTGAGCTCTCCCACTCCTACAATGAGCAGTTCTTC.

This clonotype was counted a few times. This chain links TRBV20-1 with TRBJ2-5, with 8 bases fitting TRBD1. CDR3 length: 13 residues. The junction had 3 bases not matched to a gene; V was cut back by 3 bases and J by 3 bases. Germline CDR1 is DFQATT and CDR2 is SNEGSKA (reference sequence). The CDR3 reads CSARQGAEETQYF. The CDR3 DNA follows: TGCAGTGCTAGGCAGGGGGCCGAAGAGACCCAGTACTTC.

The table lists this clonotype with a few counts. The V and J genes are TRBV20-1 and TRBJ1-1; unclear D gene. The germline V gene encodes CDR1 DFQATT and CDR2 SNEGSKA (reference sequence). V gave up 0 bases and J gave up 1 base, with 6 bases separating them. The CDR3 contains 13 residues. The CDR3 DNA reads TGCAGTGCTAGAGAGTCAGGGAACACTGAAGCTTTCTTT. Translating gives CSARESGNTEAFF.

This clonotype has ten or more counts. The V gene is TRBV12-3 or TRBV12-4, the J gene TRBJ2-1, with D tentatively TRBD1 (5 bases). The V end lost 0 bases, the J end lost 2 bases, and 8 bases lay between the germline ends. The CDR3 loop spans 15 amino acids. CDR3 loop: CASSLADRTYNEQFF. The CDR3 DNA is TGTGCCAGCAGTTTAGCAGACAGAACCTACAATGAGCAGTTCTTC.

The chain has TRBV5-1 and TRBJ2-1; 7 bases agree with TRBD2. The CDR3 is 16 amino acids. V lost 3 bases and J lost 7; bases outside the gene matches: 13. CDR1 is SGHRS, CDR2 YFSETQ, per germline. CDR3 amino acids: CASSSTGDYKWNEQFF. The CDR3 DNA reads TGCGCCAGCAGCTCTACCGGGGACTACAAGTGGAATGAGCAGTTCTTC.

This clonotype showed up many times. This chain links TRBV7-9 with TRBJ1-1; D may be TRBD1 (5 bases). The germline V gene has CDR1 SEHNR and CDR2 FQNEAQ (reference sequence). The CDR3 is 14 residues long. Deletions cut 5 bases from V and 1 base from J, with 11 bases between. The CDR3 loop reads CASSAGTGNTEAFF. The CDR3 coding sequence is TGTGCCAGCAGCGCCGGGACGGGGAACACTGAAGCTTTCTTT.